This record looks at one TCR beta chain sequence and its context. This sample was included in a study of blood T cell repertoires in COVID-19. Study-level information: Sites across the United States, Italy and Spain contributed samples from acute and convalescent COVID-19. PBMCs, B-cell-depleted T cells, or T cells provided the cDNA or gDNA that made up the material.

Under the authors' procedure: Reference gene primer amplification gave estimated nucleated cell counts. Method: immunoSEQ multiplex PCR; TCRdb's copy keeps in-frame clones and lacks some. The DNA gave D and trimming, while V, J and clone size come from that table. The profile shows about 58,000 clones, 85% to 90% of them singletons. Germline values: CDR1 SNHLY, CDR2 FYNNEI. The CDR3 length is 14 residues. The junction had 10 bases not matched to a gene; V was cut back by 8 bases and J by 3 bases. The sample was peripheral blood. The receptor was isolated from a man in his sixties with active COVID-19. This chain uses TRBV2 with TRBJ2-7; 7 bases align to TRBD1. CDR3 coding DNA: TGTGCCAGCCGCCGACAGGGAATGGACTACGAGCAGTACTTC. Translated: CASRRQGMDYEQYF.